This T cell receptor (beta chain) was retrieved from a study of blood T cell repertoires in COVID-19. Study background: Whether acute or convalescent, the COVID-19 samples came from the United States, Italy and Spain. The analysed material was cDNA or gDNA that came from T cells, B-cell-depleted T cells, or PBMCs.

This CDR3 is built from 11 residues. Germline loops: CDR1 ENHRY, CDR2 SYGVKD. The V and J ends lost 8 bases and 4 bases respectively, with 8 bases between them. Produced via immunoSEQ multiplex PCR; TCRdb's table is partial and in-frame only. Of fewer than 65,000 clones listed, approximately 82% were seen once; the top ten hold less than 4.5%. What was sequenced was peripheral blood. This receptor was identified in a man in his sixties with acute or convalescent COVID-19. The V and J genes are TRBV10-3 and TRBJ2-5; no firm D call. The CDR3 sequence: CAIRGGETQYF. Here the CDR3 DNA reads TGTGCCATCCGCGGTGGAGAGACCCAGTACTTC.